These 28 T cell receptor beta chains were all obtained from the same sample, sequenced in a study of shared clonotypes between healthy human individuals. Profiled with immunoSEQ multiplex PCR; TCRdb holds only in-frame clones, not every one. The sample shows around 620,000 clones, 85% to 95% of them seen only once. Positive CCR7 selection of CD45RO-negative cells yielded the naive CD8 cells, and terminally differentiated effector memory CD45RA+ cells were excluded. The sequenced sample consisted of naive CD8+ T cells sorted from blood. These receptors originate from a woman aged 25-40 years in good health.

The rearrangement joins TRBV27 to TRBJ2-5; possibly TRBD2 for D (6 bases). CDR3 size: 15 residues. Germline V lookup: CDR1 MNHEY, CDR2 SMNVEV (reference sequence). The V and J ends lost 2 bases and 11 bases respectively, with 21 bases between them. Here the CDR3 DNA reads TGTGCCAGCAGTTTAGGGGCAGGGACCGGGAGAGAGCAGTACTTC. Amino acid sequence: CASSLGAGTGREQYF.

J is TRBJ2-2 and V is TRBV11-2; D remains unclear. V shed 3 bases and J shed 4 bases, with 3 bases lying between them. The CDR3 is made up of 12 amino acids. CDR1 and CDR2 from the germline V gene are SGHAT and FQNNGV. The CDR3 loop reads CASSFTTGELFF. The CDR3 DNA reads as TGTGCCAGCAGCTTCACCACCGGGGAGCTGTTTTTT.

The chain carries TRBV2 and TRBJ2-3; D tentatively fits TRBD1 or TRBD2 (5 bases each). Germline V lookup: CDR1 SNHLY, CDR2 FYNNEI. The CDR3 loop spans 15 amino acids. Deletions cut 5 bases from V and 0 bases from J, with 12 bases between. The CDR3 region has the DNA TGTGCCAGCAGTCTCCCGGGACGTAGCACAGATACGCAGTATTTT. Amino acids: CASSLPGRSTDTQYF.

Comment on this clone: In the same sample, other DNA sequences code for this CDR3. The chain has TRBV30 and TRBJ1-5; 8 nucleotides agree with TRBD1. CDR1 GTSNPN and CDR2 SVGIG come from the germline V gene (reference sequence). This CDR3 region has 14 residues. V lost 0 bases to trimming and J lost 6 bases; unmatched junction nucleotides: 4. CDR3 sequence: CAWSVGQGGQPQHF. CDR3 nucleotides: TGTGCCTGGAGTGTAGGACAGGGAGGTCAGCCCCAGCATTTT.

V gene TRBV19 combines with J gene TRBJ2-5; TRBD1 aligns across 9 bases. This CDR3 spans 13 amino acids. Germline CDR1 and CDR2: LNHDA and SQIVND (reference sequence). Trimming removed 5 bases from V and 4 bases from J; junction bases left unmatched: 2. Here the CDR3 reads CASSGDRAETQYF. The CDR3 DNA sequence: TGTGCCAGTAGTGGGGACAGGGCAGAGACCCAGTACTTC.

CDR3 amino acids: CASSPGLIGNTGELFF. The CDR3 region has the DNA TGTGCCAGCAGCCCGGGACTAATCGGGAACACCGGGGAGCTGTTTTTT. The rearrangement joins TRBV7-8 to TRBJ2-2, with 7 positions matching TRBD2. The V gene's germline CDR1 is SGHVS and CDR2 FQNEAQ. The CDR3 covers 16 residues. With V trimmed by 5 bases and J by 1 base, 7 bases remained unmatched. Variable domain in full (rest from reference TRBV7-8 and TRBJ2-2): GAGVSQSPRYKVAKRGQDVALRCDPISGHVSLFWYQQALGQGPEFLTYFQNEAQLDKSGLPSDRFFAERPEGSVSTLKIQRTQQEDSAVYLCASSPGLIGNTGELFFGEGSRLTVL.

This chain links TRBV2 with TRBJ2-7; TRBD1 matches 9 bases. The CDR3 consists of 14 residues. Germline loops: CDR1 SNHLY, CDR2 FYNNEI. The J segment lost 2 bases and the V segment lost 7 bases, leaving 6 bases of the junction unmatched. The CDR3 protein is CASTERTGAYEQYF. DNA of the CDR3: TGTGCCAGCACCGAACGGACAGGGGCCTACGAGCAGTACTTC. The variable domain in full, with the rest retrieved from reference TRBV2 and TRBJ2-7, is EPEVTQTPSHQVTQMGQEVILRCVPISNHLYFYWYRQILGQKVEFLVSFYNNEISEKSEIFDDQFSVERPDGSNFTLKIRSTKLEDSAMYFCASTERTGAYEQYFGPGTRLTVT.

The J gene is TRBJ2-3, the V gene TRBV5-4; D call uncertain. This CDR3 comprises 16 residues. V lost 0 bases and J 1 base, leaving 12 bases between the germline ends. CDR1 and CDR2 from the germline V gene are SGHNT and YYREEE (reference sequence). CDR3 protein: CASSLESAVGTDTQYF. The CDR3 DNA is TGTGCCAGCAGCTTGGAGTCCGCGGTCGGCACAGATACGCAGTATTTT.

This chain joins TRBV19 and TRBJ1-1; 10 bases agree with TRBD1. The CDR3 is made up of 17 amino acids. Germline V gene sequence: CDR1 LNHDA, CDR2 SQIVND (reference sequence). J was trimmed by 3 bases and V by 5 bases; bases with no gene match: 12. The CDR3 DNA reads TGTGCCAGTAGTGCCGGGACAGGGGATCTTCCGGACACTGAAGCTTTCTTT. Translated: CASSAGTGDLPDTEAFF.

The chain links TRBV5-6 to TRBJ2-1, with 15 bases that match TRBD2. Germline assignment: CDR1 SGHDT and CDR2 YYEEEE. After removal of 2 bases from V and 4 bases from J, the junction contained 10 bases not matched to a gene. CDR3 length: 19 amino acids. This CDR3 is CASSLATGTSGRWYNEQFF. CDR3 coding DNA: TGTGCCAGCAGCTTAGCCACCGGGACTAGCGGGAGGTGGTACAATGAGCAGTTCTTC.

The chain has TRBV5-1 and TRBJ1-1; tentative D call: TRBD1 (5 bases). Per germline, CDR1 SGHRS and CDR2 YFSETQ. The CDR3 has 16 residues. The V end lost 0 bases, the J end lost 0 bases, and 12 bases lay between the germline ends. The CDR3 sequence: CASSLGGFPLNTEAFF. As DNA, the CDR3 is TGCGCCAGCAGCTTGGGGGGCTTCCCCCTGAACACTGAAGCTTTCTTT. Filled out from reference TRBV5-1 and TRBJ1-1, the complete variable domain reads KAGVTQTPRYLIKTRGQQVTLSCSPISGHRSVSWYQQTPGQGLQFLFEYFSETQRNKGNFPGRFSGRQFSNSRSEMNVSTLELGDSALYLCASSLGGFPLNTEAFFGQGTRLTVV.

This clone was counted a single time. V gene TRBV30 combines with J gene TRBJ1-1; D ambiguous. The V gene lost 5 bases and the J gene lost 8 bases, with 9 bases spanning the gap. Germline V gene lookup returns CDR1 GTSNPN and CDR2 SVGIG (reference sequence). CDR3 length: 10 residues. CDR3 protein: CAWAPTEAFF. The CDR3 DNA reads as TGTGCCTGGGCTCCCACCGAAGCTTTCTTT.

This clone was found once. The chain carries TRBV19 and TRBJ2-4, with D possibly being TRBD1 or TRBD2 (7 bases each). The CDR3 has 14 residues. The germline V gene has CDR1 LNHDA and CDR2 SQIVND (reference sequence). Trimming left V 5 bases short and J 7 bases short, with 15 bases between. CDR3 nucleotides: TGTGCCAGTAGTCAGCCAGGGGGGGAGAACATTCAGTACTTC. Translated, it gives CASSQPGGENIQYF. Filled out from reference TRBV19 and TRBJ2-4, the complete variable domain reads DGGITQSPKYLFRKEGQNVTLSCEQNLNHDAMYWYRQDPGQGLRLIYYSQIVNDFQKGDIAEGYSVSREKKESFPLTVTSAQKNPTAFYLCASSQPGGENIQYFGAGTRLSVL.

J is TRBJ2-3 and V is TRBV19, with TRBD1 matching 8 bases. V dropped 5 bases and J dropped 0; count of bases not matched to a gene: 10. Germline V gene lookup returns CDR1 LNHDA and CDR2 SQIVND (reference sequence). The CDR3 length is 17 residues. CDR3 sequence reads: CASSLTGERFSTDTQYF. CDR3 nucleotides: TGTGCCAGTAGTCTGACAGGGGAGAGGTTTAGCACAGATACGCAGTATTTT. The full variable domain, rest sourced from reference TRBV19 and TRBJ2-3, is DGGITQSPKYLFRKEGQNVTLSCEQNLNHDAMYWYRQDPGQGLRLIYYSQIVNDFQKGDIAEGYSVSREKKESFPLTVTSAQKNPTAFYLCASSLTGERFSTDTQYFGPGTRLTVL.

The chain employs TRBV27 and TRBJ2-3, with D uncertain. The CDR3 runs 13 residues. With 9 bases removed from V and 5 bases from J, the gap between germline ends came to 15 bases. The V gene's germline CDR1 is MNHEY and CDR2 SMNVEV (reference sequence). CDR3 residues: CARREGWGDTQYF. The DNA of the CDR3 is TGTGCCAGAAGAGAAGGCTGGGGAGATACGCAGTATTTT.

The genes are TRBV19 and TRBJ2-4; 7 bases agree with TRBD2. The CDR3 is 19 amino acids. V shed 3 bases and J 2 bases; nucleotides not matched to a gene: 16. Germline values: CDR1 LNHDA, CDR2 SQIVND (reference sequence). CDR3 sequence: CASSMGRGPLGETKNIQYF. The CDR3 DNA reads as TGTGCCAGTAGTATGGGGAGGGGCCCCTTAGGGGAAACCAAAAACATTCAGTACTTC. The whole variable domain, remainder taken from reference TRBV19 and TRBJ2-4, is DGGITQSPKYLFRKEGQNVTLSCEQNLNHDAMYWYRQDPGQGLRLIYYSQIVNDFQKGDIAEGYSVSREKKESFPLTVTSAQKNPTAFYLCASSMGRGPLGETKNIQYFGAGTRLSVL.

V usage is TRBV28 and J usage is TRBJ2-7, with TRBD2 matching over 9 bases. Losses at the gene ends were 0 bases for V and 6 bases for J; bases not matched to a gene: 9. The germline gives CDR1 MDHEN, CDR2 SYDVKM. The CDR3 has 16 residues. CDR3 amino acids: CASSLWAGGPWVEQYF. The CDR3 coding sequence is TGTGCCAGCAGTTTATGGGCGGGAGGGCCGTGGGTCGAGCAGTACTTC.

V is TRBV9 and J is TRBJ2-1; TRBD2 might be the D (5 bases). V lost 3 bases and J 5 bases, leaving 9 bases between the germline ends. The germline V gene has CDR1 SGDLS and CDR2 YYNGEE. The CDR3 loop spans 13 amino acids. CDR3 residues: CASSESSHNEQFF. The CDR3 region has the DNA TGTGCCAGCAGCGAATCTAGCCACAATGAGCAGTTCTTC.

V and J are TRBV4-2 and TRBJ2-7; no firm D call. The CDR3 spans 13 residues. V gave up 8 bases and J gave up 1 base, with 12 bases separating them. Germline values: CDR1 LGHNA, CDR2 YNFKEQ. DNA of the CDR3: TGTGCCAGCGGACCTGACGATTCCTACGAGCAGTACTTC. This codes for CASGPDDSYEQYF.

This clone showed up just once. The chain employs TRBV10-2 and TRBJ2-3, with D unresolved. The V and J ends lost 4 bases and 2 bases respectively, with 10 bases between them. CDR1 WSHSY and CDR2 SAAADI come from the germline V gene. CDR3 length: 14 residues. The CDR3 DNA sequence: TGCGCCAGCAGTGCAAACTCTTACACAGATACGCAGTATTTT. Encoded protein: CASSANSYTDTQYF.

In this sample, this clone turned up a few times. The genes are TRBV7-3 and TRBJ1-5, with 8 positions matching TRBD1. The germline gives CDR1 SGHTA, CDR2 FQGTGA. CDR3 size: 14 residues. Trimming cost V 5 bases and J 5 bases; bases outside gene matches: 5. This CDR3 reads CASSPTGGDQPQHF. The DNA for the CDR3 is TGTGCCAGCAGCCCCACAGGGGGAGATCAGCCCCAGCATTTT.

The chain combines TRBV29-1 with TRBJ2-7; 8 nucleotides match TRBD2. The CDR3 extends over 13 amino acids. Germline assignment: CDR1 SQVTM and CDR2 ANQGSEA. Germline trimming cut 7 bases from V and 0 bases from J; bases unmatched to any gene: 5. CDR3 amino acids: CSAAGVISYEQYF. The CDR3 DNA reads as TGCAGCGCAGCGGGAGTCATCTCCTACGAGCAGTACTTC.

The chain recombines TRBV28 with TRBJ1-1; D uncertain. The V gene lost 5 bases and the J gene lost 8 bases, with 12 bases spanning the gap. This CDR3 contains 12 residues. CDR1 is MDHEN and CDR2 is SYDVKM in the germline V gene. The CDR3 here is CASSPDGVEAFF. CDR3 nucleotides: TGTGCCAGCAGTCCGGACGGAGTGGAAGCTTTCTTT.

The chain carries TRBV6-4 and TRBJ2-3; the match to TRBD2 covers 9 bases. CDR3 size: 16 residues. The V and J ends lost 0 bases and 2 bases, in that order; junction bases with no gene match: 3. Germline V gene data show CDR1 as MRHNA and CDR2 as SNTAGT. The CDR3 sequence: CASSDSSGGNTDTQYF. CDR3 coding DNA: TGTGCCAGCAGTGACTCTAGCGGGGGTAACACAGATACGCAGTATTTT.

This clone was found once. Other nucleotide sequences from this sample produce the same CDR3. The genes are TRBV27 and TRBJ2-7; D possibly uses TRBD1 or TRBD2 (5 bases each). The CDR3 loop spans 13 amino acids. CDR1 is MNHEY, CDR2 SMNVEV, per germline (reference sequence). The V and J ends lost 4 bases and 0 bases respectively, with 7 bases between them. CDR3 DNA sequence: TGTGCCAGCAGTTCTGGGGGCTCCTACGAGCAGTACTTC. Translating it yields CASSSGGSYEQYF.

This chain uses TRBV11-2 with TRBJ2-2; D is unclear. Germline CDR1 SGHAT, CDR2 FQNNGV. V gave up 0 bases and J gave up 6 bases, with 11 bases separating them. The CDR3 runs 15 residues. Here the CDR3 DNA reads TGTGCCAGCAGCTTAGATCCCCTAAGCGCCGGGGAGCTGTTTTTT. It specifies CASSLDPLSAGELFF. Full variable domain (rest looked up from reference TRBV11-2 and TRBJ2-2): EAGVAQSPRYKIIEKRQSVAFWCNPISGHATLYWYQQILGQGPKLLIQFQNNGVVDDSQLPKDRFSAERLKGVDSTLKIQPAKLEDSAVYLCASSLDPLSAGELFFGEGSRLTVL.

This chain joins TRBV14 and TRBJ1-1, with D hard to call. The germline V and J ends were trimmed by 0 bases and 7 bases, with 15 bases remaining between them. Germline V lookup: CDR1 SGHDN, CDR2 FVKESK. There are 15 residues in the CDR3. CDR3 bases: TGTGCCAGCAGCCAAGAGGCTGGAACAGACCGTGAAGCTTTCTTT. It specifies CASSQEAGTDREAFF. Using reference TRBV14 and TRBJ1-1 for the parts outside the CDR3, the full variable domain is EAGVTQFPSHSVIEKGQTVTLRCDPISGHDNLYWYRRVMGKEIKFLLHFVKESKQDESGMPNNRFLAERTGGTYSTLKVQPAELEDSGVYFCASSQEAGTDREAFFGQGTRLTVV.

This chain joins TRBV18 and TRBJ2-5; 7 positions match TRBD2. V lost 6 bases and J lost 1; bases outside the gene matches: 17. CDR3 length: 18 residues. Germline values: CDR1 KGHSH, CDR2 LQKENI. The CDR3 spells CASSLTSSSSGSQETQYF. The CDR3 DNA reads as TGTGCCAGCTCGCTGACCAGTTCGTCTAGCGGATCCCAAGAGACCCAGTACTTC.